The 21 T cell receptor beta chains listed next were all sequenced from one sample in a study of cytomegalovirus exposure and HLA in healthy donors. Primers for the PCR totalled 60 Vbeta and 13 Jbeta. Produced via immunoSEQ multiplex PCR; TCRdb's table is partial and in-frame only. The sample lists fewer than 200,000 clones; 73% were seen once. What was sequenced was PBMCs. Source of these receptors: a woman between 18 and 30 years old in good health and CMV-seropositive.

CDR3 nucleotides: TGTGCCTGGAGCCTGGGGACAGGGGAATACGAGCAGTACTTC. This gives the protein CAWSLGTGEYEQYF. The rearrangement uses TRBV30 and TRBJ2-5, with 10 nucleotides matching TRBD1. The J call is in doubt because the DNA end fits TRBJ2-7 better. The CDR3 is made up of 14 amino acids. Germline-derived CDR1 and CDR2 are GTSNPN and SVGIG (reference sequence).

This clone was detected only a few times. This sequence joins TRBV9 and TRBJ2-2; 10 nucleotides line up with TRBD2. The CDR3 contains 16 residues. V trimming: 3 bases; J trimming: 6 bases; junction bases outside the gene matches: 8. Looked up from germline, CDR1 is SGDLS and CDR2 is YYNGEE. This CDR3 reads CASSAYSGGSPGELFF. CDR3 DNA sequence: TGTGCCAGCAGCGCGTATAGCGGGGGGTCCCCCGGGGAGCTGTTTTTT.

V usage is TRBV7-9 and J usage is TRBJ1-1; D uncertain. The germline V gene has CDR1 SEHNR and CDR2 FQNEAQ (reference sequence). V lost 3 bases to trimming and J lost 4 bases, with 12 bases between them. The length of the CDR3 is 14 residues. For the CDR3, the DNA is TGTGCCAGCAGCTTTGACCGTCGAGGCACTGAAGCTTTCTTT. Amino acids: CASSFDRRGTEAFF.

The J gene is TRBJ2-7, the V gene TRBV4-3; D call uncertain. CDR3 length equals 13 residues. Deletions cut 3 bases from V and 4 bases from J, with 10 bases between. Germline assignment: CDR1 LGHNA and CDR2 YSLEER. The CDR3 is CASSQAVLYEQYF. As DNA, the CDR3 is TGCGCCAGCAGCCAGGCAGTTCTTTACGAGCAGTACTTC.

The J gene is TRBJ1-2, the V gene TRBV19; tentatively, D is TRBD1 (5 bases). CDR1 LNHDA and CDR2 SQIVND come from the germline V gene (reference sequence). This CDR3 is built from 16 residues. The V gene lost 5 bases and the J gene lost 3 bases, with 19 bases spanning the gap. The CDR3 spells CASSFFVGQEDYGYTF. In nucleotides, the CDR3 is TGTGCCAGTAGTTTCTTTGTCGGACAAGAGGACTATGGCTACACCTTC.

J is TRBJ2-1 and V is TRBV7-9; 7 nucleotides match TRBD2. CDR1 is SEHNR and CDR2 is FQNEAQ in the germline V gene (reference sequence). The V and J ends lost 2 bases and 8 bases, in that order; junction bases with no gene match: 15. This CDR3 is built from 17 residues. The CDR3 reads CASSLSLAGEGRDEQFF. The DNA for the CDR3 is TGTGCCAGCAGCTTATCATTGGCGGGGGAGGGTCGGGATGAGCAGTTCTTC.

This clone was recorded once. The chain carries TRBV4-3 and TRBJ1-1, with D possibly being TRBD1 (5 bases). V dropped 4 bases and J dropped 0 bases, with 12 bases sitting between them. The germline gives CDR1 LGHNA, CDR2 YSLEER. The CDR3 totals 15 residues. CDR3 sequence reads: CASSRNDRLNTEAFF. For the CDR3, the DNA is TGCGCCAGCAGCCGAAACGACAGATTGAACACTGAAGCTTTCTTT.

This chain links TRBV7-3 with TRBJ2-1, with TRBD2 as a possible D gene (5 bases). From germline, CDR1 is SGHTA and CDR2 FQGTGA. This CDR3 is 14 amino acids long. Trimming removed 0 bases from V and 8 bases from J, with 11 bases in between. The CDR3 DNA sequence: TGTGCCAGCAGCTTAACCCGGGATCAGGATGAGCAGTTCTTC. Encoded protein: CASSLTRDQDEQFF.

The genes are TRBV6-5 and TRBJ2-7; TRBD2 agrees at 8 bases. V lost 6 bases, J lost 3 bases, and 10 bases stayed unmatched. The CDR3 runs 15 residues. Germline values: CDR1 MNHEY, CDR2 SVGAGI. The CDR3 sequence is CASSLSGGGIYEQYF. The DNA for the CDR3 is TGTGCCAGCAGCCTCAGCGGGGGAGGGATCTACGAGCAGTACTTC.

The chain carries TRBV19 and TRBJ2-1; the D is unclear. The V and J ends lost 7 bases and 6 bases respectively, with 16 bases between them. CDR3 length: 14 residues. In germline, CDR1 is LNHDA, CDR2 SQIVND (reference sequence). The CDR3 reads CASNAGGSLNEQFF. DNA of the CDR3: TGTGCCAGTAATGCCGGCGGCAGCCTCAATGAGCAGTTCTTC. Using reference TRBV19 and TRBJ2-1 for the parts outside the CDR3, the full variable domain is DGGITQSPKYLFRKEGQNVTLSCEQNLNHDAMYWYRQDPGQGLRLIYYSQIVNDFQKGDIAEGYSVSREKKESFPLTVTSAQKNPTAFYLCASNAGGSLNEQFFGPGTRLTVL.

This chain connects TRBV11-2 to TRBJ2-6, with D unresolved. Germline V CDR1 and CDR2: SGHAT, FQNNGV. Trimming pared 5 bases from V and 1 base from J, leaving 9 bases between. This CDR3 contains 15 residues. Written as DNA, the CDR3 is TGTGCCAGCAGCCTCCGCGGATCTGGGGCCAACGTCCTGACTTTC. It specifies CASSLRGSGANVLTF.

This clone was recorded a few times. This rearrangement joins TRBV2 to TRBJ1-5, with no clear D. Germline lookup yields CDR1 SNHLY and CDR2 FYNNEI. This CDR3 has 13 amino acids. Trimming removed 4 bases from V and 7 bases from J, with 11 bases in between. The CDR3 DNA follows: TGTGCCAGCAGTGTGGAGGGCGAACAGCCCCAGCATTTT. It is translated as CASSVEGEQPQHF.

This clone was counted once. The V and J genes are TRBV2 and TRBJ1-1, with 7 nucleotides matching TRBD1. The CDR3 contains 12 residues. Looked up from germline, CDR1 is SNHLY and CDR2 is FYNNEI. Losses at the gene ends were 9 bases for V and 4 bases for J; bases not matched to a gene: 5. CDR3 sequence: CASRGQGTEAFF. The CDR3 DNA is TGTGCCAGTAGGGGGCAGGGCACTGAAGCTTTCTTT.

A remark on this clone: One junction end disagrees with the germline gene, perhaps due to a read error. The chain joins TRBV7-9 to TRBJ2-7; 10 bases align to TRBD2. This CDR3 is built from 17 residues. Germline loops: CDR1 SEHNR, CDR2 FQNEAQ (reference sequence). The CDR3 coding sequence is TGTTCCAGCAGCTCGATCTCTAGCGGGGGCCAAAGTTACGAGCAGTACTTC. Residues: CSSSSISSGGQSYEQYF.

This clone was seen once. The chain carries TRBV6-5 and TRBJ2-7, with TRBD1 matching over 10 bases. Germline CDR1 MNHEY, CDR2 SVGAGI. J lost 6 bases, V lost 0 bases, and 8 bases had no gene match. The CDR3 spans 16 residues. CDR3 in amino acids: CASSYSLGQGYGEQYF. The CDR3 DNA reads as TGTGCCAGCAGTTACTCGCTGGGACAGGGGTATGGCGAGCAGTACTTC.

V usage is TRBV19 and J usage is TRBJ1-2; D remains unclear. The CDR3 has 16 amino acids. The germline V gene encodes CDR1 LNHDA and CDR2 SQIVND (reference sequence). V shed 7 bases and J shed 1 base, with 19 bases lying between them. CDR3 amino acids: CASTRGRTEVNYGYTF. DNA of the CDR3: TGTGCCAGTACCCGTGGAAGGACTGAGGTTAACTATGGCTACACCTTC.

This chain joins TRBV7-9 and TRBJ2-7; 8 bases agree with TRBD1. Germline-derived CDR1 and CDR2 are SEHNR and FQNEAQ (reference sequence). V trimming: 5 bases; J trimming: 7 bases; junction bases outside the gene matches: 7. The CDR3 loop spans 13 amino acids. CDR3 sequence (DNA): TGTGCCAGCAGCCCGCGGACAGGGCTGGAGCAGTACTTC. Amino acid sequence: CASSPRTGLEQYF.

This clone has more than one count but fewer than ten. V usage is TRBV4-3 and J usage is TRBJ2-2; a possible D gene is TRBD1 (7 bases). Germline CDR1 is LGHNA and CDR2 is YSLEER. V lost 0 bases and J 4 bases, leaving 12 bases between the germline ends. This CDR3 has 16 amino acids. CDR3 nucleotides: TGCGCCAGCAGCCAAGACCCAGGGGGGAGCACCGGGGAGCTGTTTTTT. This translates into CASSQDPGGSTGELFF.

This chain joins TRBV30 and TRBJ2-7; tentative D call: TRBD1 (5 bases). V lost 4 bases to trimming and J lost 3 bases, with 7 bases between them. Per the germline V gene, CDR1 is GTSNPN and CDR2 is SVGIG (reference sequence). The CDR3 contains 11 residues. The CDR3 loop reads CAWKGNYEQYF. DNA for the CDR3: TGTGCCTGGAAGGGGAACTACGAGCAGTACTTC.

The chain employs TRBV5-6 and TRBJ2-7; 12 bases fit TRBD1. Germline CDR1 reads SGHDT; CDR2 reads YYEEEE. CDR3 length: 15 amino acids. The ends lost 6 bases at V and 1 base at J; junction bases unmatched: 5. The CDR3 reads CASNKGQGASYEQYF. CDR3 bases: TGTGCCAGCAACAAGGGACAGGGGGCTTCCTACGAGCAGTACTTC.

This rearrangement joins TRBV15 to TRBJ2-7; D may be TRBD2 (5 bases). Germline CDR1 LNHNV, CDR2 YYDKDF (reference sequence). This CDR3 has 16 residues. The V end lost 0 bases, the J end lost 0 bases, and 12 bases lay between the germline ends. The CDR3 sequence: CATSRDLSGYSYEQYF. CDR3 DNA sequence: TGTGCCACCAGCAGAGATCTATCGGGATACTCCTACGAGCAGTACTTC.